A selection of T cell receptor beta chains follows, all from one sample in a study of T cell responses to AZD1222 COVID-19 vaccine. TCRdb's table, derived via immunoSEQ multiplex PCR, lists solely in-frame clones and lacks some. The repertoire includes about 130,000 clones, approximately 91% of them detected once, and around 0.99% sits in the top ten. The source was peripheral blood, collected 28 days after the second AZD1222 dose. These receptors were taken from an adult who received the AZD1222 COVID-19 vaccine. CDR3s include the opening cysteine and the closing phenylalanine or tryptophan. D genes are given only for firm matches. Size is omitted from some rows. Given values are once, few, many or a class for expanded clones.

>TRBV5-1|few|TRBJ1-1|TRBD1|15
CASSATDRLNTEAFF
TGCGCCAGCAGCGCCACGGACAGGCTGAACACTGAAGCTTTCTTT
>TRBV7-9|few|TRBJ1-2|TRBD1|15
CASSLGDSLGYGYTF
TGTGCCAGCAGCTTAGGGGACAGCCTCGGGTATGGCTACACCTTC
>TRBV9|.|TRBJ1-2|.|13
CASSRGTNYGYTF
TGTGCCAGCAGTAGGGGGACCAACTATGGCTACACCTTC
>TRBV28|.|TRBJ1-5|.|14
CASSLLPSNQPQHF
TGTGCCAGCAGTTTATTGCCCAGCAATCAGCCCCAGCATTTT
>TRBV6-6|.|TRBJ2-3|.|15
CASSRPGLNTDTQYF
TGTGCCAGCAGCAGGCCCGGTTTAAACACAGATACGCAGTATTTT
>TRBV12-5|.|TRBJ1-5|.|18
CASGLALWGGSGNQPQHF
TGTGCTAGTGGTTTGGCCCTGTGGGGTGGGTCGGGCAATCAGCCCCAGCATTTT
>TRBV30|.|TRBJ2-1|.|14
CAWSAYRGGGEQFF
TGTGCCTGGAGTGCCTACAGGGGAGGCGGTGAGCAGTTCTTC
>TRBV11-2|few|TRBJ1-1|.|14
CASSPAFRGTEAFF
TGTGCCAGCAGCCCCGCCTTTAGAGGCACTGAAGCTTTCTTT
>TRBV9|.|TRBJ1-4|.|16
CASSYSDRRINEKLFF
TGTGCCAGCAGCTATAGTGACAGACGGATTAATGAAAAACTGTTTTTT
>TRBV24-1|.|TRBJ1-1|.|15
CATSVFGASNTEAFF
TGTGCCACCAGTGTTTTCGGGGCGTCGAACACTGAAGCTTTCTTT
>TRBV5-1|.|TRBJ1-2|.|13
CASSLDRFDGYTF
TGCGCCAGCAGCTTGGACAGGTTCGATGGCTACACCTTC
>TRBV11-2|once|TRBJ2-7|.|14
CASTTTGRSYEQYF
TGTGCCAGCACCACTACGGGCAGATCCTACGAGCAGTACTTC
>TRBV15|.|TRBJ1-1|.|10
CATSRSGAFF
TGTGCCACCAGCAGGTCCGGGGCTTTCTTT
>TRBV2|.|TRBJ2-1|TRBD2|15
CASNVGAGIGYEQFF
TGTGCCAGCAATGTTGGAGCGGGAATTGGGTATGAGCAGTTCTTC
>TRBV4-1|.|TRBJ1-1|.|13
CASSEGVNTEAFF
TGCGCCAGCAGCGAAGGGGTGAACACTGAAGCTTTCTTT
>TRBV18|.|TRBJ1-2|TRBD1|16
CASSPRGTGGDYGYTF
TGTGCCAGCTCACCAAGAGGGACAGGGGGAGACTATGGCTACACCTTC
>TRBV9|.|TRBJ2-3|TRBD2|14
CASSASGKLDTQYF
TGTGCCAGCAGCGCTAGCGGGAAGTTAGATACGCAGTATTTT
>TRBV15|once|TRBJ2-1|TRBD2|15
CATARGREVKNEQFF
TGTGCCACCGCACGTGGGCGGGAGGTTAAAAATGAGCAGTTCTTC
>TRBV5-1|.|TRBJ2-7|.|15
CASSLWRASSVEQYF
TGCGCCAGCAGCTTATGGAGGGCCTCGTCCGTCGAGCAGTACTTC
>TRBV28|.|TRBJ1-5|TRBD1|13
CASRPGQISQQHF
TGTGCCAGCAGACCGGGACAGATCAGCCAACAGCATTTT
>TRBV18|.|TRBJ1-3|.|13
CASSGGSGNTIYF
TGTGCCAGCTCAGGGGGCTCTGGAAACACCATATATTTT
>TRBV5-1|.|TRBJ1-1|.|15
CASSLEPALNTEAFF
TGCGCCAGCAGCTTGGAACCAGCGCTGAACACTGAAGCTTTCTTT
>TRBV7-9|once|TRBJ2-3|.|11
CAGGNTDTQYF
TGTGCCGGGGGAAACACAGATACGCAGTATTTT
>TRBV28|few|TRBJ1-2|.|12
CASTFFQGGYTF
TGTGCCAGCACTTTTTTCCAGGGCGGCTACACCTTC
>TRBV5-1|.|TRBJ2-7|TRBD2|18
CASSLATRTSGSSYEQYF
TGCGCCAGCAGCTTGGCAACCCGTACTAGCGGAAGCTCCTACGAGCAGTACTTC
>TRBV27|few|TRBJ2-7|.|10
CASSGGEQYF
TGTGCCAGCAGCGGGGGCGAGCAGTACTTC
>TRBV20-1|.|TRBJ2-7|.|14
CSASWADQNSEQYF
TGCAGTGCTAGTTGGGCGGACCAGAACTCCGAGCAGTACTTC
>TRBV10-3|.|TRBJ2-3|TRBD1|16
CAISESRTGGIDTQYF
TGTGCCATCAGTGAGTCCAGGACAGGGGGTATAGATACGCAGTATTTT
>TRBV6-5|.|TRBJ2-2|TRBD1|14
CASRATGKIGELFF
TGTGCCAGCAGGGCGACAGGGAAGATTGGGGAGCTGTTTTTT
>TRBV11-2|.|TRBJ2-7|TRBD2|13
CASSLEVAGEQYF
TGTGCCAGCAGCTTAGAGGTAGCGGGAGAGCAGTACTTC
>TRBV20-1|.|TRBJ2-3|.|16
CSASPYTTRSTDTQYF
TGCAGTGCTAGTCCCTATACGACAAGGAGCACAGATACGCAGTATTTT
>TRBV11-2|.|TRBJ2-7|.|11
CASRGRFEQYF
TGTGCCAGTCGGGGTCGGTTCGAGCAGTACTTC
>TRBV19|.|TRBJ2-7|TRBD1|14
CASSIGQGVYEQYF
TGTGCCAGTAGTATCGGACAGGGGGTATACGAGCAGTACTTC
>TRBV11-2|.|TRBJ2-1|TRBD2|15
CASSFQREAYNEQFF
TGTGCCAGCAGCTTCCAGCGGGAGGCCTACAATGAGCAGTTCTTC
>TRBV6-2/TRBV6-3|.|TRBJ2-1|.|12
CASSPGYNEQFF
TGTGCCAGCAGCCCAGGGTACAATGAGCAGTTCTTC
>TRBV27|once|TRBJ1-5|.|12
CASSFRGQPQHF
TGTGCCAGCAGTTTTAGGGGTCAGCCCCAGCATTTT
>TRBV20-1|.|TRBJ2-1|.|10
CSATRNEQFF
TGCAGTGCTACACGCAATGAGCAGTTCTTC
>TRBV18|.|TRBJ1-2|TRBD1|15
CASSHPGQWMLGYTF
TGTGCCAGCTCGCATCCGGGACAGTGGATGTTAGGCTACACCTTC
>TRBV20-1|.|TRBJ1-2|.|11
CSASRGNGYTF
TGCAGTGCTAGCCGGGGGAATGGCTACACCTTC
>TRBV5-6|.|TRBJ1-1|.|14
CASSLKTDYTEAFF
TGTGCCAGCAGCCTAAAGACAGATTACACTGAAGCTTTCTTT